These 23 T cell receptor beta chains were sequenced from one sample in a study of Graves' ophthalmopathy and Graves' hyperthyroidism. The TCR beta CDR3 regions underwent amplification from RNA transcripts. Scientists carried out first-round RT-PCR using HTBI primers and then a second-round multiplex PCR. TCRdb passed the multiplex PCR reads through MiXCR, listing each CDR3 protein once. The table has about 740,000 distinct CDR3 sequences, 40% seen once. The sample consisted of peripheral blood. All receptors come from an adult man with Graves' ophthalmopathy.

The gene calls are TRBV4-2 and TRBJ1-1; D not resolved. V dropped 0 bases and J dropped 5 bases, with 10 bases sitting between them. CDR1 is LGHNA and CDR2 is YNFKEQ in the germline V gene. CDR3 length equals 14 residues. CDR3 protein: CASSQDPRGTEAFF. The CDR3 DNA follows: TGTGCCAGCAGCCAAGATCCGCGCGGGACTGAAGCTTTCTTT.

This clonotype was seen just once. The CDR3 spells CSFLDRPNYGYTF. In DNA, the CDR3 is TGCAGCTTCTTAGACAGACCTAACTATGGCTACACCTTC. The V call is TRBV29-1, the J call TRBJ1-2, with D perhaps TRBD1 (5 bases). Germline lookup yields CDR1 SQVTM and CDR2 ANQGSEA. This CDR3 is 13 amino acids long. The V gene lost 8 bases and the J gene lost 0 bases, with 13 bases spanning the gap.

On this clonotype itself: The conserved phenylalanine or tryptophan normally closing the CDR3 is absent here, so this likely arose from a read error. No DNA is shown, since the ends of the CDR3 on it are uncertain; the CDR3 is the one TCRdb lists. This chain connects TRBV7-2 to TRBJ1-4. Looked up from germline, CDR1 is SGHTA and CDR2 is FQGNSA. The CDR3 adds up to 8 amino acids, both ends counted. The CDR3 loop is CASSFAIY.

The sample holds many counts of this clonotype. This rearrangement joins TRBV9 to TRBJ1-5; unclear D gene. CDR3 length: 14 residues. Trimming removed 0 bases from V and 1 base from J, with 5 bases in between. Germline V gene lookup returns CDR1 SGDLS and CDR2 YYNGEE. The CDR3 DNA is TGTGCCAGCAGCGTAGGACACAGCAATCAGCCCCAGCATTTT. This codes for CASSVGHSNQPQHF.

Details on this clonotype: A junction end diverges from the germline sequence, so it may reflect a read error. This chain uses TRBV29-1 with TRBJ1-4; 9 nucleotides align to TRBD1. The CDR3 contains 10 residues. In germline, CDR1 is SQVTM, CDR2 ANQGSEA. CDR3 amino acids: CSVVLRDRVF. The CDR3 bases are TGCAGCGTTGTCCTCCGGGACAGGGTATTT.

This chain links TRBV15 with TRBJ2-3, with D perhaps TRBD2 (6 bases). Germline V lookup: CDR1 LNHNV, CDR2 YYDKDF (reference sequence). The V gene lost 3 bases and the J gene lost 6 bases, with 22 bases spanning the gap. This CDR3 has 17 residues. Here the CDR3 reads CATSSLRDSLKGDTQYF. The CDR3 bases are TGTGCCACCAGCAGTTTACGGGACTCCCTAAAGGGGGATACGCAGTATTTT.

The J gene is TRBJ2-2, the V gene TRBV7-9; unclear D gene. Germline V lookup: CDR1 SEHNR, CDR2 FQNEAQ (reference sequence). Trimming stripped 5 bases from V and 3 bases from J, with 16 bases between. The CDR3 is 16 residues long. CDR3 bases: TGTGCCAGCAGCCTTCCTTCTAGGGCCTACACCGGGGAGCTGTTTTTT. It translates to CASSLPSRAYTGELFF.

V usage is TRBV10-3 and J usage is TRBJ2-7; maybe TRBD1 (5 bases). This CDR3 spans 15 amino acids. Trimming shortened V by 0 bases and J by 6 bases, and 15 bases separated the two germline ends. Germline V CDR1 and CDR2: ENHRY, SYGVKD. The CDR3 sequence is CAISESDSKLSEQYF. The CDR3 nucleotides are TGTGCCATCAGTGAGTCCGACAGCAAATTAAGCGAGCAGTACTTC.

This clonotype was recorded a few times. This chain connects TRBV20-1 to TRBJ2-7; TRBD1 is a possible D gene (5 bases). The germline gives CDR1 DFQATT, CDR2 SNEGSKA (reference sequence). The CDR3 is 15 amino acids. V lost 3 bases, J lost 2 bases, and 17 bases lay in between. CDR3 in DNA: TGCAGTGCTAGGTTCCTCAGGGTTTCGGCCTACGAGCAGTACTTC. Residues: CSARFLRVSAYEQYF.

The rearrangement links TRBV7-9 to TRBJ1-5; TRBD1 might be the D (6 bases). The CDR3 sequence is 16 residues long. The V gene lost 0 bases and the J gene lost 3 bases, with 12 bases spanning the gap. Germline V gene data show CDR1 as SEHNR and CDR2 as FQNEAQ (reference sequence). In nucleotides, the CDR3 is TGTGCCAGCAGCTTAGCGGGGACAACAAACAATCAGCCCCAGCATTTT. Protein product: CASSLAGTTNNQPQHF.

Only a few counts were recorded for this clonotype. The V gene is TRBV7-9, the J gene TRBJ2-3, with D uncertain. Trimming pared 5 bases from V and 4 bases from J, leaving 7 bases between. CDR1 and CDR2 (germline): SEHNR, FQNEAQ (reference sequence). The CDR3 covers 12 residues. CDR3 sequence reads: CASSKTADTQYF. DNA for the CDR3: TGTGCCAGCAGCAAGACCGCAGATACGCAGTATTTT. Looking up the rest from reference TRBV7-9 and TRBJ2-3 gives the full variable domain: DTGVSQNPRHKITKRGQNVTFRCDPISEHNRLYWYRQTLGQGPEFLTYFQNEAQLEKSRLLSDRFSAERPKGSFSTLEIQRTEQGDSAMYLCASSKTADTQYFGPGTRLTVL.

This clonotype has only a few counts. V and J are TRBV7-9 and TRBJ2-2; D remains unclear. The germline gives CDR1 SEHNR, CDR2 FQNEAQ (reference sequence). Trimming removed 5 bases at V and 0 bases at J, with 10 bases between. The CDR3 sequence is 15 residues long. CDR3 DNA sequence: TGTGCCAGCAGCCCGATTGGCGCGAACACCGGGGAGCTGTTTTTT. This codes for CASSPIGANTGELFF. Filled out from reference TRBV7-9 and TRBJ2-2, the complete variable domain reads DTGVSQNPRHKITKRGQNVTFRCDPISEHNRLYWYRQTLGQGPEFLTYFQNEAQLEKSRLLSDRFSAERPKGSFSTLEIQRTEQGDSAMYLCASSPIGANTGELFFGEGSRLTVL.

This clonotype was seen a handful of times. The CDR3 loop is CASSSNRVPTGELFF. CDR3 nucleotide sequence: TGTGCCAGCAGCTCCAACAGGGTGCCCACCGGGGAGCTGTTTTTT. The rearrangement links TRBV14 to TRBJ2-2; possibly TRBD1 for D (6 bases). This CDR3 spans 15 amino acids. Germline CDR1 reads SGHDN; CDR2 reads FVKESK. V was cut by 5 bases and J by 4 bases, with 14 bases left in between.

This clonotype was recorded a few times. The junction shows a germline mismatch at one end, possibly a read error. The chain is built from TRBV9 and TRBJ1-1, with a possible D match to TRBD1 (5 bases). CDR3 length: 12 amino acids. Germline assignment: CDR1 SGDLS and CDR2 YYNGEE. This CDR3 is CASSQETSGCVF. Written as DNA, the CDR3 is TGTGCCAGCAGCCAAGAAACTTCAGGGTGTGTCTTT.

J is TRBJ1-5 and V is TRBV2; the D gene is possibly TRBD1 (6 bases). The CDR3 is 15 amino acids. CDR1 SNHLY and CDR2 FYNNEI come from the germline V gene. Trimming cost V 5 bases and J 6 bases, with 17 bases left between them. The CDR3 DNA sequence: TGTGCCAGCAGTTTATGGGCAGGGGCAGGTCAGCCCCAGCATTTT. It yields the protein CASSLWAGAGQPQHF.

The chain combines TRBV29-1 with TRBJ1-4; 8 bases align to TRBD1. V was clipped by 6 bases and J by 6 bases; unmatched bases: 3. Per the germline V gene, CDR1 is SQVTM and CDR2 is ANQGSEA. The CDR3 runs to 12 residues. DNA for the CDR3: TGCAGCGTCACGACAGGGGATGAAAAACTGTTTTTT. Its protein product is CSVTTGDEKLFF.

The CDR3 loop reads CASSQDRGIGGEKLFF. The DNA for the CDR3 is TGTGCCAGCAGCCAAGACAGGGGGATCGGGGGTGAAAAACTGTTTTTT. The rearrangement uses TRBV14 and TRBJ1-4; 7 positions match TRBD1. V was clipped by 0 bases and J by 7 bases; unmatched bases: 8. Looked up from germline, CDR1 is SGHDN and CDR2 is FVKESK. The CDR3 contains 16 residues.

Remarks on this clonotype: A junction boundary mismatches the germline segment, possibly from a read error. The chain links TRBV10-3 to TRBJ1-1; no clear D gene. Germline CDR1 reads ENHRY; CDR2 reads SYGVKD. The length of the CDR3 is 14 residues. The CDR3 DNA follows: TGTGCCAGCAGTTTATCAGCCAGCCGGACTGAAGCTTTCTTT. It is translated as CASSLSASRTEAFF.

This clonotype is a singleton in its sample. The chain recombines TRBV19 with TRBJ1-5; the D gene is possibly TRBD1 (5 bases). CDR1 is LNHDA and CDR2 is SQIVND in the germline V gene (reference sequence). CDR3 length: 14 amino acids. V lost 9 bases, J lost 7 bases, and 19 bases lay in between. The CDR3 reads CASSLAGDGQPQHF. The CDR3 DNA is TGTGCCAGCAGCTTGGCCGGGGACGGGCAGCCCCAGCATTTT. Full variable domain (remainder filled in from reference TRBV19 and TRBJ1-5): DGGITQSPKYLFRKEGQNVTLSCEQNLNHDAMYWYRQDPGQGLRLIYYSQIVNDFQKGDIAEGYSVSREKKESFPLTVTSAQKNPTAFYLCASSLAGDGQPQHFGDGTRLSIL.

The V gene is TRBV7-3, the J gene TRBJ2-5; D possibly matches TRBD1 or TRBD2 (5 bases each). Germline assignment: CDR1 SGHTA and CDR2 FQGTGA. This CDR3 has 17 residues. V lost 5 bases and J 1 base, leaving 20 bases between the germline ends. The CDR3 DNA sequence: TGTGCCAGCAGCCCTGGGCCTTTGGGACGTCGCCAAGAGACCCAGTACTTC. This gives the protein CASSPGPLGRRQETQYF.

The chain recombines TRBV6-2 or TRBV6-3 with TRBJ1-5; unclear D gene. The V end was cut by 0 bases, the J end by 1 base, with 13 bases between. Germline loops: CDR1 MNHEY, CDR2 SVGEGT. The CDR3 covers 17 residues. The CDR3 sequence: CASSYSKLGVSNQPQHF. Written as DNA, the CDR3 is TGTGCCAGCAGTTACTCGAAGCTAGGTGTAAGCAATCAGCCCCAGCATTTT.

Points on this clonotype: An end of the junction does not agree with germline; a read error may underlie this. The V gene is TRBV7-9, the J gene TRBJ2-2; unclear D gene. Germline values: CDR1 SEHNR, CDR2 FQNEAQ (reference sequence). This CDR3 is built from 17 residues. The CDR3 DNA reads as TGCGCCAGCAGCCAGATTATTGGACCCAATCGCCCCGGGGAGCTGTTTTTT. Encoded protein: CASSQIIGPNRPGELFF.

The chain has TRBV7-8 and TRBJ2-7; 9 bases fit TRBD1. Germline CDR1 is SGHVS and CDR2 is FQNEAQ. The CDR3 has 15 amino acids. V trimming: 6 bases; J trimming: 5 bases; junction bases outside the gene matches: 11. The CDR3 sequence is CASSLSGTGPHEQYF. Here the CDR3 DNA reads TGTGCCAGCAGTTTGTCCGGGACAGGGCCCCACGAGCAGTACTTC.